These 21 T cell receptor beta chains were all obtained from the same sample, sequenced in a study of T cell responses to AZD1222 COVID-19 vaccine. TCRdb's copy holds only in-frame clones and misses some; the assay was immunoSEQ multiplex PCR. The table has around 150,000 clones, roughly 84% seen once. The material sequenced was peripheral blood, taken on day 0 of AZD1222 vaccination. The receptor source for this set is an adult in good health.

The CDR3 nucleotides read TGTGCCAGCAGCAAAATAGGGCTAGCGGAACAAGAGACCCAGTACTTC. It specifies CASSKIGLAEQETQYF. The V call is TRBV21-1, the J call TRBJ2-5; the table's D call, TRBD2, has no DNA check behind it. TRBV21-1 is labeled a pseudogene. This CDR3 has 16 residues.

The chain uses TRBV5-1 and TRBJ2-2; D uncertain. This CDR3 has 14 amino acids. Germline V CDR1 and CDR2: SGHRS, YFSETQ. Trimming cost V 4 bases and J 0 bases, with 7 bases left between them. The CDR3 bases are TGCGCCAGCAGCGTATCTTCGAACACCGGGGAGCTGTTTTTT. Its protein product is CASSVSSNTGELFF.

The V call is TRBV19, the J call TRBJ1-1; no firm D call. Germline V gene sequence: CDR1 LNHDA, CDR2 SQIVND (reference sequence). This CDR3 is built from 14 residues. Trimming removed 7 bases at V and 5 bases at J, with 17 bases between. CDR3 bases: TGTGCCAGTACCCTCGGAATCCTGAGGACTGAAGCTTTCTTT. This sequence encodes CASTLGILRTEAFF.

The V call is TRBV11-2, the J call TRBJ1-5; D ambiguous. Trimming took off 3 bases at V and 1 base at J, with 7 bases between the two ends. Per the germline V gene, CDR1 is SGHAT and CDR2 is FQNNGV. This CDR3 comprises 14 residues. The CDR3 reads CASSFAGSNQPQHF. In nucleotides, the CDR3 is TGTGCCAGCAGCTTTGCGGGAAGCAATCAGCCCCAGCATTTT. The full variable domain, completed using reference TRBV11-2 and TRBJ1-5, is EAGVAQSPRYKIIEKRQSVAFWCNPISGHATLYWYQQILGQGPKLLIQFQNNGVVDDSQLPKDRFSAERLKGVDSTLKIQPAKLEDSAVYLCASSFAGSNQPQHFGDGTRLSIL.

V gene TRBV5-5 combines with J gene TRBJ2-2; D unresolved. The length of the CDR3 is 16 residues. Germline V gives CDR1 SGHKS, CDR2 YYEKEE (reference sequence). V lost 0 bases, J lost 2 bases, and 11 bases lay in between. This CDR3 reads CASSLDPQSNTGELFF. CDR3 nucleotide sequence: TGTGCCAGCAGCTTGGATCCCCAATCAAACACCGGGGAGCTGTTTTTT.

This clone was counted between two and nine times. CDR3 residues: CASRQERDQPQHF. In DNA, the CDR3 is TGTGCCAGCAGACAGGAGCGGGATCAGCCCCAGCATTTT. The chain links TRBV2 to TRBJ1-5; tentative D call: TRBD1 (5 bases). Germline CDR1 and CDR2: SNHLY and FYNNEI. This CDR3 region has 13 residues. V was shortened by 6 bases and J by 5 bases, with 11 bases between the two germline ends.

The chain employs TRBV7-8 and TRBJ1-6; the D is unclear. Looked up from germline, CDR1 is SGHVS and CDR2 is FQNEAQ. V was trimmed by 5 bases and J by 0 bases, leaving 8 bases between them. CDR3 length equals 15 residues. CDR3 loop: CASSPSGSYNSPLHF. In nucleotides, the CDR3 is TGTGCCAGCAGCCCTAGCGGCTCCTATAATTCACCCCTCCACTTT.

Only a few counts were recorded for this clone. The chain links TRBV14 to TRBJ1-3, with TRBD1 matching over 8 bases. V trimming: 4 bases; J trimming: 3 bases; junction bases outside the gene matches: 11. Germline V gene sequence: CDR1 SGHDN, CDR2 FVKESK. CDR3 length: 17 residues. The CDR3 region has the DNA TGTGCCAGCAGCCCCTACCTAGGACAGGGCTATGGAAACACCATATATTTT. Amino acid sequence: CASSPYLGQGYGNTIYF.

The gene calls are TRBV5-6 and TRBJ1-5; the D is unclear. The germline CDR1 and CDR2 sequences are SGHDT and YYEEEE. This CDR3 comprises 15 residues. The V gene lost 1 base and the J gene lost 6 bases, with 14 bases spanning the gap. The CDR3, as DNA: TGTGCCAGCAGCTTGCGAGGTAATCAAGGTCAGCCCCAGCATTTT. Translated, it gives CASSLRGNQGQPQHF.

This clone came up a few times. The chain couples TRBV16 to TRBJ1-1; D is undetermined. V was clipped by 5 bases and J by 5 bases, with 15 bases between them. The CDR3 covers 14 residues. CDR1 KGHSY and CDR2 FQNENV come from the germline V gene. The CDR3 reads CASSIRPEKTEAFF. CDR3 bases: TGTGCCAGCAGCATTCGACCCGAGAAGACTGAAGCTTTCTTT.

This rearrangement joins TRBV6-5 to TRBJ1-1, with TRBD1 matching over 10 bases. V lost 7 bases and J lost 0; bases outside the gene matches: 5. This CDR3 has 15 amino acids. In germline, CDR1 is MNHEY, CDR2 SVGAGI. The CDR3 loop is CASTVTGGLNTEAFF. The CDR3 region has the DNA TGTGCCAGCACAGTGACAGGGGGCTTGAACACTGAAGCTTTCTTT.

DNA for the CDR3: TGTGCCAGCAGCTTGATTATCGGGGGCTCGACTAATGAAAAACTGTTTTTT. Amino acid sequence: CASSLIIGGSTNEKLFF. The gene calls are TRBV5-6 and TRBJ1-4; tentatively, D is TRBD1 (6 bases). Germline V gives CDR1 SGHDT, CDR2 YYEEEE. CDR3 length: 17 amino acids. V gave up 1 base and J gave up 2 bases, with 15 bases separating them.

The chain couples TRBV5-1 to TRBJ2-7, with TRBD1 as a possible D gene (5 bases). Trimming removed 3 bases from V and 2 bases from J, with 12 bases in between. The CDR3 loop spans 14 amino acids. The germline gives CDR1 SGHRS, CDR2 YFSETQ. CDR3 coding DNA: TGCGCCAGCAGCTCCTTGACAGTTACCTACGAGCAGTACTTC. The encoded protein is CASSSLTVTYEQYF.

This chain connects TRBV4-1 to TRBJ1-2, with D unresolved. The CDR3 has 15 residues. Trimming pared 0 bases from V and 3 bases from J, leaving 11 bases between. Germline V CDR1 and CDR2: MGHRA, YSYEKL. In DNA form, the CDR3 reads TGCGCCAGCAGCCAAGAAAGGACCGACCACTATGGCTACACCTTC. Its translation: CASSQERTDHYGYTF.

CDR3 sequence (DNA): TGTGCCAGCAGCCCCCTGGGGAAAGGTGAAAAACTGTTTTTT. Translation gives CASSPLGKGEKLFF. V usage is TRBV7-6 and J usage is TRBJ1-4; D not certain. V lost 5 bases to trimming and J lost 7 bases, with 14 bases between them. Germline V CDR1 and CDR2: SGHVS, FNYEAQ. The CDR3 loop spans 14 amino acids.

This sequence joins TRBV28 and TRBJ1-1, with 12 bases fitting TRBD1. Germline CDR1 is MDHEN and CDR2 is SYDVKM. Losses at the gene ends were 4 bases for V and 0 bases for J; bases not matched to a gene: 6. This CDR3 contains 17 residues. CDR3 nucleotides: TGTGCCAGCAGTTCGGGACAGGGGGCCCCCATGAACACTGAAGCTTTCTTT. It translates to CASSSGQGAPMNTEAFF.

J is TRBJ2-6 and V is TRBV6-5; maybe TRBD2 (5 bases). V gave up 7 bases and J gave up 4 bases, with 14 bases separating them. Germline V gene data show CDR1 as MNHEY and CDR2 as SVGAGI. The length of the CDR3 is 15 residues. The CDR3 DNA reads TGTGCCAGCACCTTACTAGGGCCAGGGGCCAACGTCCTGACTTTC. Translated: CASTLLGPGANVLTF.

V and J are TRBV30 and TRBJ1-2; unclear D gene. The V gene lost 6 bases and the J gene lost 3 bases, with 14 bases spanning the gap. The CDR3 has 13 residues. CDR1 and CDR2 from the germline V gene are GTSNPN and SVGIG (reference sequence). CDR3 loop: CACARALDYGYTF. The CDR3 DNA follows: TGTGCCTGTGCCCGGGCTTTGGACTATGGCTACACCTTC.

This clone was observed a single time. The chain links TRBV6-5 to TRBJ1-3, with 7 bases identical to TRBD1. The CDR3 totals 15 residues. Germline V gene data show CDR1 as MNHEY and CDR2 as SVGAGI. V was clipped by 7 bases and J by 0 bases; unmatched bases: 6. As DNA, the CDR3 is TGTGCCAGCACCGCTGGACAGGCCTCTGGAAACACCATATATTTT. It codes for CASTAGQASGNTIYF.

J is TRBJ1-2 and V is TRBV6-6; D gene ambiguous. CDR1 and CDR2 (germline): MNHNY, SVGAGI (reference sequence). V lost 5 bases, J lost 10 bases, and 14 bases lay in between. This CDR3 has 12 amino acids. CDR3: CASSDDGIDYTF. CDR3 in DNA: TGTGCCAGCAGTGACGACGGTATAGACTACACCTTC.

The rearrangement uses TRBV2 and TRBJ1-1; 9 bases agree with TRBD1. The ends lost 5 bases at V and 1 base at J; junction bases unmatched: 8. The CDR3 is 16 amino acids. Germline-derived CDR1 and CDR2 are SNHLY and FYNNEI. The CDR3 protein is CASSMDRGVKNTEAFF. CDR3 in DNA: TGTGCCAGCAGTATGGACAGGGGTGTAAAGAACACTGAAGCTTTCTTT.